A single T cell receptor (beta chain) is shown here with its context. As yet, its antigen is unknown. CDR3 length: 13 residues. Germline lookup yields CDR1 SNHLY and CDR2 FYNNEI. Trimming pared 8 bases from V and 5 bases from J, leaving 12 bases between. The data originate from a study of T cell repertoires in cytomegalovirus infection. The wider study: Public TCR beta signature analysis indicated the presence of both CMV infection and matching HLA type.

TCRdb re-called the reads through MiXCR, storing one row per CDR3 protein. The sample shows fewer than 550,000 distinct CDR3 sequences, 25% to 40% of them seen only once. Study-level points and caveats: The study found HLA-C-restricted CMV-specific TCR beta clonotypes dominating the ex vivo response.

This TCR was sampled from a human donor in good health (CMV status not recorded). Some clones in this sample may be carry-over from other donors' samples. The chain links TRBV2 to TRBJ2-2, with D perhaps being TRBD1 or TRBD2 (5 bases each). The sample consisted of PBMCs. Here the CDR3 DNA reads TGTGCCAGCTTAAAGGGACCAACCGGGGAGCTGTTTTTT. Its protein is CASLKGPTGELFF.